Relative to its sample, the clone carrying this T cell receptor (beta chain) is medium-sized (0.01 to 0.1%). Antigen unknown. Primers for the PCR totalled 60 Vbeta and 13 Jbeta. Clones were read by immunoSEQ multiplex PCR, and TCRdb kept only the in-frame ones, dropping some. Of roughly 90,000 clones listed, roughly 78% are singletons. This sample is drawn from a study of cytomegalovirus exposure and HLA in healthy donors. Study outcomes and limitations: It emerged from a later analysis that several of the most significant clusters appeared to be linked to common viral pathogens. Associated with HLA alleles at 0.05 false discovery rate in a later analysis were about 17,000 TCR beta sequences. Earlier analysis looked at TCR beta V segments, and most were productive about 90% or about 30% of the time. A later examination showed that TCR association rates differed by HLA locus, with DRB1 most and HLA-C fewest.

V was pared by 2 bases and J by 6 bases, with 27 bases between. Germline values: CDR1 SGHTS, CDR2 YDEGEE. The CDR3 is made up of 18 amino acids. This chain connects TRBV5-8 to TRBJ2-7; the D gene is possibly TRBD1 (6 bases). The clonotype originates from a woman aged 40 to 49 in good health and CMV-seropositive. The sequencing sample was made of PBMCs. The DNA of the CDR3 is TGTGCCAGCAGCTTTCTTCTGGGAAGGGGGTACCGTCGGGGCGAGCAGTACTTC. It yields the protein CASSFLLGRGYRRGEQYF.